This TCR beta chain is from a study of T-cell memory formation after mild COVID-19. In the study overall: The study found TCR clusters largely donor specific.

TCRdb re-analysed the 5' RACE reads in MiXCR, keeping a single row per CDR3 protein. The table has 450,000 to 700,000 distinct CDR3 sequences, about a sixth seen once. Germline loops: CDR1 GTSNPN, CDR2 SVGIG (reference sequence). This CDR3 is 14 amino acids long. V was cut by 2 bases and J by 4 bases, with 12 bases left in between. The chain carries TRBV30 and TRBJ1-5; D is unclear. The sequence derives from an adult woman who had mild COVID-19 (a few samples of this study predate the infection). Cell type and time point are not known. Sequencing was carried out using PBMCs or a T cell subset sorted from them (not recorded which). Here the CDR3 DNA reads TGTGCCTGGAGTCCAGGTATGGGGAATCAGCCCCAGCATTTT. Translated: CAWSPGMGNQPQHF.